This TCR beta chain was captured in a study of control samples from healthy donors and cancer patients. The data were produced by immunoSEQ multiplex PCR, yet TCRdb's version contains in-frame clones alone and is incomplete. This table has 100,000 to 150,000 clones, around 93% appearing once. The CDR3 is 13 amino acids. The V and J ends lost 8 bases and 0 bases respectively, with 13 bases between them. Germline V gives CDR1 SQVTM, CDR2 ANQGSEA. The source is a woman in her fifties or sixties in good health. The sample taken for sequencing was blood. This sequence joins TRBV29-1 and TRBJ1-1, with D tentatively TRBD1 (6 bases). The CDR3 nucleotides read TGCAGCACCGACGGACAGATGAACACTGAAGCTTTCTTT. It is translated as CSTDGQMNTEAFF.